Listed here is a single T cell receptor (beta chain). The CDR3 totals 15 residues. Between the trimmed V and J ends, which lost 4 bases and 1 base, there was a span of 10 bases. Germline CDR1 reads LGHNA; CDR2 reads YSLEER. This sample was taken from a study of T cell changes during pregnancy in multiple sclerosis. Generated by immunoSEQ multiplex PCR, the TCRdb table keeps only in-frame clones and is missing some. The table records nearly 40,000 clones, approximately 90% of them present only once. The source of this sequence is a female donor with multiple sclerosis, enrolled in a pregnancy study. V is TRBV4-3 and J is TRBJ2-2, with TRBD2 as a possible D gene (5 bases). This specimen was CD4+ T cells from peripheral blood mononuclear cells, taken in the third trimester of pregnancy. CDR3 nucleotide sequence: TGCGCCAGCAGCCCTAGGACTGGGAACACCGGGGAGCTGTTTTTT. This codes for CASSPRTGNTGELFF.